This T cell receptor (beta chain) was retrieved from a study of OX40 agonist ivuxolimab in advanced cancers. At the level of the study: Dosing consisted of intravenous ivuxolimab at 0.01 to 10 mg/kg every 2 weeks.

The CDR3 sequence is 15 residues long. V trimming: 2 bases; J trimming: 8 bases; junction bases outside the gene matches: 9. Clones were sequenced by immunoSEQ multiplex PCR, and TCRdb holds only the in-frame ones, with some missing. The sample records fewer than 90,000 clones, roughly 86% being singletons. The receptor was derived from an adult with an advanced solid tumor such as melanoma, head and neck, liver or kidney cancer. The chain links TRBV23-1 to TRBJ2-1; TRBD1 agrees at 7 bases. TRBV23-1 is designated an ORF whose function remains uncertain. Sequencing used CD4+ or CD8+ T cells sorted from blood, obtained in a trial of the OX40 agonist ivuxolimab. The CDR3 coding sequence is TGCGCCAGCAGTCAAATGACAGGGTGGGGCTATGAGCAGTTCTTC. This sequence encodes CASSQMTGWGYEQFF.